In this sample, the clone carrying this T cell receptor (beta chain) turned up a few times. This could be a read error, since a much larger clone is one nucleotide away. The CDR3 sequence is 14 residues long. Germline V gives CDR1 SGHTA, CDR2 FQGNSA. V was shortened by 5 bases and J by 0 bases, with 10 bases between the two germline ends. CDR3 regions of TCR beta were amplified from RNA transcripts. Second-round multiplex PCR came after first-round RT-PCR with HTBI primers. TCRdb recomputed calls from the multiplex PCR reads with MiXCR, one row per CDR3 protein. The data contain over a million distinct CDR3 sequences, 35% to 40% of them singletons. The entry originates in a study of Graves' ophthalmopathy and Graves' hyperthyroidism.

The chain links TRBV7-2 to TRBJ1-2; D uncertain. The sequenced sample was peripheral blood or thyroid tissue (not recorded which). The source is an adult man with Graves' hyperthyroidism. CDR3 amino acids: CASSPTNTNYGYTF. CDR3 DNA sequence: TGTGCCAGCAGCCCAACAAACACTAACTATGGCTACACCTTC.